These 5 T cell receptor beta chains came from one sample sequenced in a study of blood T cell repertoires in COVID-19. Using immunoSEQ multiplex PCR, the repertoire was profiled, and TCRdb retains in-frame clones only, with some absent. This table has some 200,000 clones, approximately 90% appearing once. The sample taken for sequencing was PBMCs or T cells enriched from blood (not recorded which). All receptors come from a woman in her twenties or thirties who had recovered from COVID-19.

V and J are TRBV7-9 and TRBJ1-1; D remains ambiguous. This CDR3 is 12 amino acids long. Germline CDR1 SEHNR, CDR2 FQNEAQ (reference sequence). Trimming left V 5 bases short and J 5 bases short, with 9 bases between. The CDR3 sequence is CASSPTGTEAFF. The CDR3 DNA is TGTGCCAGCAGCCCAACGGGGACTGAAGCTTTCTTT.

V gene TRBV9 combines with J gene TRBJ1-6; TRBD1 aligns across 9 bases. This CDR3 is 15 amino acids long. Germline CDR1 and CDR2: SGDLS and YYNGEE. With 0 bases clipped from V and 10 bases from J, the junction kept 5 bases outside the gene matches. The CDR3 bases are TGTGCCAGCAGCGTAGCGGGACAGGGATCCTCACCCCTCCACTTT. Its translation is CASSVAGQGSSPLHF.

This clone was counted between two and nine times. This sequence joins TRBV11-3 and TRBJ2-5, with 10 bases identical to TRBD2. Germline V gene lookup returns CDR1 SGHNT and CDR2 YENEEA. After removal of 1 base from V and 5 bases from J, the junction contained 7 bases not matched to a gene. This CDR3 is built from 16 residues. This chain's CDR3 is CASSLGASGSPETQYF. The DNA for the CDR3 is TGTGCCAGCAGCTTAGGGGCTAGCGGGAGTCCCGAGACCCAGTACTTC.

The chain is built from TRBV9 and TRBJ1-2, with D possibly matching TRBD1 (6 bases). The CDR3 has 15 amino acids. Germline V gene data show CDR1 as SGDLS and CDR2 as YYNGEE. The V end lost 4 bases, the J end lost 8 bases, and 21 bases lay between the germline ends. CDR3 amino acids: CASSRTGQWGWGYTF. The CDR3 DNA follows: TGTGCCAGCAGCCGCACCGGACAGTGGGGATGGGGCTACACCTTC.

V usage is TRBV6-5 and J usage is TRBJ1-2; 9 nucleotides match TRBD1. After removal of 6 bases from V and 4 bases from J, the junction contained 6 bases not matched to a gene. Germline CDR1 and CDR2: MNHEY and SVGAGI. The CDR3 length is 14 residues. The CDR3 sequence: CASRWTGDVYGYTF. Here the CDR3 DNA reads TGTGCCAGCAGATGGACAGGGGACGTCTATGGCTACACCTTC.